This T cell receptor (beta chain) comes out of a study of blood T cell repertoires in COVID-19. About the research overall: Both acute and convalescent COVID-19 samples were obtained from the United States, Italy and Spain. In each case, the material was cDNA or gDNA derived from T cells, B-cell-depleted T cells, or PBMCs.

Authors' analysis steps: Estimated nucleated cell counts came from reference gene primer amplification. Sequenced by immunoSEQ multiplex PCR; TCRdb stores in-frame clones only, minus some. V, J and clone size were drawn from that table, and D and trimming were deduced from the DNA. The top ten clones hold roughly 16% of a sample with over 60,000 clones, 82% of them seen once. This TCR came from a man aged 80 or over with active COVID-19. Sequencing was done on a sample of peripheral blood.

DNA of the CDR3: TGTGCCACCAGCAGAGATCCGGGGGGCAATCAGCCCCAGCATTTT. Amino acid sequence: CATSRDPGGNQPQHF. This chain connects TRBV15 to TRBJ1-5; perhaps TRBD1 as D (5 bases). Germline lookup yields CDR1 LNHNV and CDR2 YYDKDF (reference sequence). This CDR3 contains 15 residues. Trimming took off 0 bases at V and 2 bases at J, with 8 bases between the two ends.